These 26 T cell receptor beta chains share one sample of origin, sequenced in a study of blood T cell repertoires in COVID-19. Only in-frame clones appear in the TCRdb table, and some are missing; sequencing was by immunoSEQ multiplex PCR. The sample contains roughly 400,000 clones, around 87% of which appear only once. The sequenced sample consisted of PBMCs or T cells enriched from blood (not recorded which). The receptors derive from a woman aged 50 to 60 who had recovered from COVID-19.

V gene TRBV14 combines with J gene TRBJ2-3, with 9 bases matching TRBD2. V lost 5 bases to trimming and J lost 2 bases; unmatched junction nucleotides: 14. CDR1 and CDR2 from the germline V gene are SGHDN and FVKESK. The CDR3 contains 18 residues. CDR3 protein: CASSDIIIPGLATDTQYF. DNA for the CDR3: TGTGCCAGCAGCGATATTATTATACCGGGACTAGCCACAGATACGCAGTATTTT.

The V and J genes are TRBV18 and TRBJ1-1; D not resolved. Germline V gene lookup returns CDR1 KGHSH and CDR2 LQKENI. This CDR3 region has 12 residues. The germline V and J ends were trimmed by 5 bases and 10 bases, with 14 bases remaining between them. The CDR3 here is CASSNPREGAFF. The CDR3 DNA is TGTGCCAGCTCAAATCCGAGGGAAGGAGCTTTCTTT. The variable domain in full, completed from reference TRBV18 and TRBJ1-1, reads NAGVMQNPRHLVRRRGQEARLRCSPMKGHSHVYWYRQLPEEGLKFMVYLQKENIIDESGMPKERFSAEFPKEGPSILRIQQVVRGDSAAYFCASSNPREGAFFGQGTRLTVV.

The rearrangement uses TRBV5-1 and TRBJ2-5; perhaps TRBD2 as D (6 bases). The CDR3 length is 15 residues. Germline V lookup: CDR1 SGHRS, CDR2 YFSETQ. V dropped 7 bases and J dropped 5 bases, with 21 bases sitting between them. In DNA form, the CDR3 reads TGCGCCAGCCGATGGGTTCCGGGCGGGAAGGAGACCCAGTACTTC. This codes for CASRWVPGGKETQYF. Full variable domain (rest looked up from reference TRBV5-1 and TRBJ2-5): KAGVTQTPRYLIKTRGQQVTLSCSPISGHRSVSWYQQTPGQGLQFLFEYFSETQRNKGNFPGRFSGRQFSNSRSEMNVSTLELGDSALYLCASRWVPGGKETQYFGPGTRLLVL.

CDR3 DNA: TGCAGCGCAGTCCCCAGGGCATCCTACGAGCAGTACTTC. Protein sequence: CSAVPRASYEQYF. The V call is TRBV29-1, the J call TRBJ2-7; tentative D call: TRBD1 (5 bases). The V gene's germline CDR1 is SQVTM and CDR2 ANQGSEA. The CDR3 covers 13 residues. V shed 7 bases and J shed 1 base, with 14 bases lying between them.

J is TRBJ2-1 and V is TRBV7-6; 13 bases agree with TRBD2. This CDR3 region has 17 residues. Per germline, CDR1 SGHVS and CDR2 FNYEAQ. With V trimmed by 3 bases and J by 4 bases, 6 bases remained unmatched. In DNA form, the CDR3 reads TGTGCCAGCAGCTTCGCCGGACTAGCGGGGGCGTACAATGAGCAGTTCTTC. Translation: CASSFAGLAGAYNEQFF.

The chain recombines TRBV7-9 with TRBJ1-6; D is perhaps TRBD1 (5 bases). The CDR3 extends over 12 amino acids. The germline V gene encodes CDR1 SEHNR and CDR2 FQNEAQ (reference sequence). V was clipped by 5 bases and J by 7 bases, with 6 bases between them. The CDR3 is CASSPGNSPLHF. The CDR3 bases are TGTGCCAGCAGCCCAGGGAATTCACCCCTCCACTTT.

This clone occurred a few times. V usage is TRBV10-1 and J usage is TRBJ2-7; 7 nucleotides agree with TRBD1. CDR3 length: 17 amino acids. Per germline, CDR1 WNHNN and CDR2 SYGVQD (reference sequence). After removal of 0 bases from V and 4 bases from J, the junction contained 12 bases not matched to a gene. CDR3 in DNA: TGCGCCAGCAGTGAGTCGAATAAACAGGGGTCAAAGTACGAGCAGTACTTC. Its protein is CASSESNKQGSKYEQYF.

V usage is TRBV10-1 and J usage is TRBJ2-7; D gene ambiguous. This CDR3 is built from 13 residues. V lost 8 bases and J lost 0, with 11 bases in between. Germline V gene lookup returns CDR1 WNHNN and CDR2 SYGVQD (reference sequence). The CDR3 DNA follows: TGCGCCAGCCCACCAGGCAGCTCCTACGAGCAGTACTTC. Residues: CASPPGSSYEQYF.

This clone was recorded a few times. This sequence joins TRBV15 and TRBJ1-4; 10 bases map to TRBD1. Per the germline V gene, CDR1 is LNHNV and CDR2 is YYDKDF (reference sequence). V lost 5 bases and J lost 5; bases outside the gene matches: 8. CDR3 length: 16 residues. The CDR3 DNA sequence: TGTGCCACCAGCCTACGGGACAGGGGAGAAAATGAAAAACTGTTTTTT. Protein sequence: CATSLRDRGENEKLFF.

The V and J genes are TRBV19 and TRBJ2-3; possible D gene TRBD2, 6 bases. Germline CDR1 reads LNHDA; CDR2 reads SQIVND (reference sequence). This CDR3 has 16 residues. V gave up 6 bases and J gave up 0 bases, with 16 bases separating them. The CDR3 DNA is TGTGCCAGTAGCGCGACCAGGACTACTAGCACAGATACGCAGTATTTT. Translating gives CASSATRTTSTDTQYF.

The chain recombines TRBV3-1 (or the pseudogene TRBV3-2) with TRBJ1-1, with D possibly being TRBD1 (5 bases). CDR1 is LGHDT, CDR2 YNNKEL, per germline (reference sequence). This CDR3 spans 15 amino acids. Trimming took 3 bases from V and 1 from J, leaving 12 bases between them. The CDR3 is CASSQQGRRNTEAFF. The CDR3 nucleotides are TGTGCCAGCAGCCAGCAGGGTAGAAGGAACACTGAAGCTTTCTTT.

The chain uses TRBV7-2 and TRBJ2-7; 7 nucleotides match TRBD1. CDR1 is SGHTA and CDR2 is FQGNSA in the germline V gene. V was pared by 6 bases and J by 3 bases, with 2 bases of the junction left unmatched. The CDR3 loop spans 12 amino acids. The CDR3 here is CASSRQGYEQYF. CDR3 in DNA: TGTGCCAGCAGTCGACAGGGCTACGAGCAGTACTTC.

The CDR3 loop reads CASSQASEVQTQYF. In nucleotides, the CDR3 is TGTGCCAGCAGCCAAGCGTCGGAGGTCCAGACCCAGTACTTC. The chain uses TRBV4-2 and TRBJ2-5, with D possibly matching TRBD2 (5 bases). The CDR3 covers 14 residues. From germline, CDR1 is LGHNA and CDR2 YNFKEQ. Trimming shortened V by 1 base and J by 6 bases, and 12 bases separated the two germline ends.

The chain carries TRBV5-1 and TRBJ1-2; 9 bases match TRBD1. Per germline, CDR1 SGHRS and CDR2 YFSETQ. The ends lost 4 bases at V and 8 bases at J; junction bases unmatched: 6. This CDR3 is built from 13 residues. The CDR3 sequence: CASSAGTGQGYTF. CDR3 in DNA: TGCGCCAGCAGCGCCGGGACAGGGCAAGGCTACACCTTC.

Here the CDR3 reads CASSQDSGDGNEQYF. The CDR3 nucleotides read TGCGCCAGCAGCCAAGATTCAGGGGACGGGAACGAGCAGTACTTC. The J gene is TRBJ2-7, the V gene TRBV4-1, with D possibly TRBD1 on 6 matching bases. Trimming removed 0 bases from V and 5 bases from J, with 14 bases in between. The CDR3 runs to 15 residues. Germline lookup yields CDR1 MGHRA and CDR2 YSYEKL.

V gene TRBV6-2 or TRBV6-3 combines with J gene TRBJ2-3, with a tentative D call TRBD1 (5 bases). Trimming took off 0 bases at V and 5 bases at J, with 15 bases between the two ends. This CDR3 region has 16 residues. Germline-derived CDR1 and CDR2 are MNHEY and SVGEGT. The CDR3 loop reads CASSYSQGPWGDTQYF. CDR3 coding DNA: TGTGCCAGCAGTTACTCTCAGGGTCCTTGGGGAGATACGCAGTATTTT.

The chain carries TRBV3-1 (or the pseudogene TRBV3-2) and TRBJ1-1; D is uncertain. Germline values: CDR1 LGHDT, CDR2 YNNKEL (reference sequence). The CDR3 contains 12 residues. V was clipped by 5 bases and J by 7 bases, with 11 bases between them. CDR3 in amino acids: CASSSPPGEAFF. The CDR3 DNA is TGTGCCAGCAGCTCCCCGCCGGGTGAAGCTTTCTTT.

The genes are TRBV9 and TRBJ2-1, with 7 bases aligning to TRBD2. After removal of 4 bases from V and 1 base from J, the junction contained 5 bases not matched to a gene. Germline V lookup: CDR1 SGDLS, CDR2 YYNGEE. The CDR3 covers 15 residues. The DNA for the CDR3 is TGTGCCAGCAGCACTCGGGGGGATTCCTACAATGAGCAGTTCTTC. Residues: CASSTRGDSYNEQFF.

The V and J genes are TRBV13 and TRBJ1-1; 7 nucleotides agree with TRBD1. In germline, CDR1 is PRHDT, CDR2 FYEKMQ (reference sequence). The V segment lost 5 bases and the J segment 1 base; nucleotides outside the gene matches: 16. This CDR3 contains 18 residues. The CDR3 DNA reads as TGTGCCAGCAGCCGATCGGGACAGAGAGTTGGTCGGAACACTGAAGCTTTCTTT. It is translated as CASSRSGQRVGRNTEAFF. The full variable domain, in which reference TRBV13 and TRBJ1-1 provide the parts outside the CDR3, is AAGVIQSPRHLIKEKRETATLKCYPIPRHDTVYWYQQGPGQDPQFLISFYEKMQSDKGSIPDRFSAQQFSDYHSELNMSSLELGDSALYFCASSRSGQRVGRNTEAFFGQGTRLTVV.

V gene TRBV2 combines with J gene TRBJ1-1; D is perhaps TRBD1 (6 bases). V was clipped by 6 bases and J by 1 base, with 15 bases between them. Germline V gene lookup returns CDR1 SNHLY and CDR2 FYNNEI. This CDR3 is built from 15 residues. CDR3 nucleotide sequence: TGTGCCAGCAGCGCCGACAGGTGGGGGAACACTGAAGCTTTCTTT. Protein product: CASSADRWGNTEAFF.

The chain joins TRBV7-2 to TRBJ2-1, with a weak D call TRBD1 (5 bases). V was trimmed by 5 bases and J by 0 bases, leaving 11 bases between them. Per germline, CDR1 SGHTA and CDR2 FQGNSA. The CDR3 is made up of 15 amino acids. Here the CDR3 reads CASSRTLSSYNEQFF. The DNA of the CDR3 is TGTGCCAGCAGCCGGACACTGAGCTCCTACAATGAGCAGTTCTTC.

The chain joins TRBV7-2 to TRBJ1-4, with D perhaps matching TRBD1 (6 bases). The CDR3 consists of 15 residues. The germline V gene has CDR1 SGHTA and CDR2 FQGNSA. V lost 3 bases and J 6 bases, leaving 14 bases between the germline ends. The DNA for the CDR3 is TGTGCCAGCAGCTTTTATGCAGGGGATTATGAAAAACTGTTTTTT. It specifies CASSFYAGDYEKLFF.

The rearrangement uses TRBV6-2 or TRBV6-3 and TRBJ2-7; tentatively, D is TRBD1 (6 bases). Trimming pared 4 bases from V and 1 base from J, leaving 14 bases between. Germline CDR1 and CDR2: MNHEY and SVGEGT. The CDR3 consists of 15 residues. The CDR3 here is CASSSSGHMSYEQYF. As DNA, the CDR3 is TGTGCCAGCAGTTCCTCGGGACATATGTCCTACGAGCAGTACTTC.

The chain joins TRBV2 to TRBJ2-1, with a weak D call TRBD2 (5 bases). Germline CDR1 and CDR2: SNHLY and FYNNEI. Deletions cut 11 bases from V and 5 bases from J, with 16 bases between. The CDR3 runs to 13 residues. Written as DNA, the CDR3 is TGTGCCGGAGCGGCCTCATGGGACAATGAGCAGTTCTTC. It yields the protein CAGAASWDNEQFF.

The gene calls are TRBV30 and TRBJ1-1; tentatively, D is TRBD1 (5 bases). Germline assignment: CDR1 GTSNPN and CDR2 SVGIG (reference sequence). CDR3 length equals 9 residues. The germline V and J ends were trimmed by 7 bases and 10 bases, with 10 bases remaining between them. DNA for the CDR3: TGTGCCTCGGGAAGGGGAGCTTTCTTT. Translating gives CASGRGAFF.

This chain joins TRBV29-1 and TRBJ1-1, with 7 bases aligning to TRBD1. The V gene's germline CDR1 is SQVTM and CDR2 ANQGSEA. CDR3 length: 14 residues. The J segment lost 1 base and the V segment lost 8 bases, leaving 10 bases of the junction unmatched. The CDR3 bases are TGCAGCCTTGCCCGGGACAGCGCGAACACTGAAGCTTTCTTT. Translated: CSLARDSANTEAFF. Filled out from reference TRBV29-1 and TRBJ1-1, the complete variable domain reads SAVISQKPSRDICQRGTSLTIQCQVDSQVTMMFWYRQQPGQSLTLIATANQGSEATYESGFVIDKFPISRPNLTFSTLTVSNMSPEDSSIYLCSLARDSANTEAFFGQGTRLTVV.